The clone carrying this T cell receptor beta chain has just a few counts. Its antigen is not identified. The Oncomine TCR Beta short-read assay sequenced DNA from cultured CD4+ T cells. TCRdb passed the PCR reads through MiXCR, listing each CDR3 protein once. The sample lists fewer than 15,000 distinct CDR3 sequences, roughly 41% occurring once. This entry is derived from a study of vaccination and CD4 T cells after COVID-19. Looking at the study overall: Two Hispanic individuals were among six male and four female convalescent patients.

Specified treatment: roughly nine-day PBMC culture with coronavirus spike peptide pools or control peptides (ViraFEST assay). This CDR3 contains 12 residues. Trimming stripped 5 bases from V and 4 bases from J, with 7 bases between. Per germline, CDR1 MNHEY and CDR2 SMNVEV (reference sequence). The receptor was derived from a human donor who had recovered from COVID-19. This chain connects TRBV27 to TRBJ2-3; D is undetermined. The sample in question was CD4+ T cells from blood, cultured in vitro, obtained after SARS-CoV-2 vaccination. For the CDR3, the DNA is TGTGCCAGCAGTCCCCAGTCAGATACGCAGTATTTT. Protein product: CASSPQSDTQYF.